This TCR beta chain came from a study of technical replicates of blood from several donors (dated by TCRdb to the late 2010s). V lost 5 bases and J lost 6 bases, and the count of bases not matched to a germline gene is 15. Taken from cysteine to phenylalanine, the CDR3 has 18 residues. The DNA shown is the 54-base CDR3, in frame from base 1. Per the germline V gene (reference sequence), PRHDT is the CDR1 and FYEKMQ is the CDR2. Comments on this clone: The antigen it binds to is not known. Base qualities are not at hand, and no much larger clone is one base apart.

Libraries were constructed by the immunoSEQ multiplex PCR assay. Drawn from immuneACCESS, this table holds only the in-frame rearrangements with V and J called that TCRdb kept. Clones are partly lost; checked studies trace under half to an unresolved V gene and leave the rest unexplained. The sample table shows approximately 92,000 clones, and 85% to 95% are seen once. 0.34% of the sample goes to the ten largest clones. Sequenced sample: T cells isolated from PBMCs. The sequence joins TRBV13 to TRBJ1-4; a stretch of 10 junction bases matches TRBD1. The sequence was obtained from a human donor in good health. The nucleotide sequence reads TGTGCCAGCAGCGGGCGGACAGGGGGAGGAAGTTGGGATGAAAAACTGTTTTTT. Its amino acids are CASSGRTGGGSWDEKLFF.